Below are 10 T cell receptor beta chains sequenced from a single sample in a study of blood T cell repertoires in COVID-19. Profiled with immunoSEQ multiplex PCR; TCRdb holds only in-frame clones, not every one. The repertoire consists of hundreds of thousands of clones, with over 80% occurring once and the leading ten covering 4.1%. The sequenced sample was peripheral blood. The receptors come from a woman aged 45-59 years with active or convalescent COVID-19.

This rearrangement joins TRBV30 to TRBJ2-5; D possibly uses TRBD1 or TRBD2 (5 bases each). The V gene lost 8 bases and the J gene lost 4 bases, with 17 bases spanning the gap. This CDR3 comprises 13 residues. From germline, CDR1 is GTSNPN and CDR2 SVGIG (reference sequence). CDR3 bases: TGTGCCCGGGGCCTCGCGGCGGGAGAGACCCAGTACTTC. Its protein product is CARGLAAGETQYF.

The chain combines TRBV5-6 with TRBJ1-1, with 7 bases that match TRBD1. Trimming at V came to 4 bases and at J to 7 bases, leaving 10 bases not matched to a gene. The CDR3 extends over 14 amino acids. The germline CDR1 and CDR2 sequences are SGHDT and YYEEEE. This CDR3 reads CASSPPGQAIEAFF. CDR3 in DNA: TGTGCCAGCAGCCCGCCAGGACAGGCGATTGAAGCTTTCTTT. Based on the CDR3 plus reference TRBV5-6 and TRBJ1-1, the full variable domain is DAGVTQSPTHLIKTRGQQVTLRCSPKSGHDTVSWYQQALGQGPQFIFQYYEEEERQRGNFPDRFSGHQFPNYSSELNVNALLLGDSALYLCASSPPGQAIEAFFGQGTRLTVV.

The chain carries TRBV6-4 and TRBJ2-3; 8 bases match TRBD2. Germline CDR1 reads MRHNA; CDR2 reads SNTAGT. Trimming removed 3 bases from V and 4 bases from J; junction bases left unmatched: 6. This CDR3 is 15 amino acids long. CDR3 coding DNA: TGTGCCAGCAGTGATCTGGCGGGAGGAGCAGATACGCAGTATTTT. Translated, it gives CASSDLAGGADTQYF.

This chain uses TRBV28 with TRBJ2-1; D possibly corresponds to TRBD1 (5 bases). The length of the CDR3 is 14 residues. V was cut by 5 bases and J by 2 bases, with 10 bases left in between. The V gene's germline CDR1 is MDHEN and CDR2 SYDVKM. CDR3 sequence: CASSRQRPYNEQFF. DNA of the CDR3: TGTGCCAGCAGTCGACAGCGACCCTACAATGAGCAGTTCTTC.

The chain has TRBV7-2 and TRBJ1-1; 7 bases are a match to TRBD1. J gave up 7 bases and V 3 bases, and 5 bases lay outside the gene matches. In germline, CDR1 is SGHTA, CDR2 FQGNSA. This CDR3 is 13 amino acids long. As DNA, the CDR3 is TGTGCCAGCAGCTTCGACAGGGCTTTTGAAGCTTTCTTT. This sequence encodes CASSFDRAFEAFF. Full variable domain (remainder filled in from reference TRBV7-2 and TRBJ1-1): GAGVSQSPSNKVTEKGKDVELRCDPISGHTALYWYRQSLGQGLEFLIYFQGNSAPDKSGLPSDRFSAERTGGSVSTLTIQRTQQEDSAVYLCASSFDRAFEAFFGQGTRLTVV.

The V call is TRBV2, the J call TRBJ2-7; 10 bases align to TRBD2. The J segment lost 4 bases and the V segment lost 7 bases, leaving 4 bases of the junction unmatched. This CDR3 comprises 13 residues. Germline V CDR1 and CDR2: SNHLY, FYNNEI. CDR3 in amino acids: CASIPGLAYEQYF. Written as DNA, the CDR3 is TGTGCCAGCATTCCGGGACTAGCGTACGAGCAGTACTTC.

This chain uses TRBV30 with TRBJ1-2, with D maybe TRBD1 (5 bases). Trimming took off 3 bases at V and 4 bases at J, with 12 bases between the two ends. CDR1 is GTSNPN and CDR2 is SVGIG in the germline V gene (reference sequence). This CDR3 region has 13 residues. The CDR3 region is CAWSVRGTYGYTF. CDR3 nucleotides: TGTGCCTGGAGCGTAAGGGGAACCTATGGCTACACCTTC.

V gene TRBV5-1 combines with J gene TRBJ2-2; 13 bases are shared with TRBD2. With V trimmed by 0 bases and J by 8 bases, 10 bases remained unmatched. This CDR3 region has 18 residues. Looked up from germline, CDR1 is SGHRS and CDR2 is YFSETQ. The CDR3 spells CASSLALRTSGRGGELFF. Written as DNA, the CDR3 is TGCGCCAGCAGCTTGGCCCTAAGGACTAGCGGGAGAGGAGGGGAGCTGTTTTTT.

The chain has TRBV5-1 and TRBJ2-5; D may be TRBD1 (6 bases). V gave up 0 bases and J gave up 5 bases, with 14 bases separating them. The CDR3 is 15 residues long. The germline V gene encodes CDR1 SGHRS and CDR2 YFSETQ. The CDR3 DNA reads as TGCGCCAGCAGCTTGGATGGCAGGGGAATGGAGACCCAGTACTTC. This translates into CASSLDGRGMETQYF.

For the CDR3, the DNA is TGTGCCAGCAGTGCAGGGACAATTAACACCGGGGAGCTGTTTTTT. Translating gives CASSAGTINTGELFF. The chain couples TRBV27 to TRBJ2-2, with a weak D call TRBD1 (6 bases). The germline V gene encodes CDR1 MNHEY and CDR2 SMNVEV (reference sequence). CDR3 length equals 15 residues. V lost 5 bases to trimming and J lost 2 bases, with 12 bases between them.